This entry concerns a single T cell receptor (beta chain). Its antigen is currently unknown. The sample is drawn from a study of cytomegalovirus exposure and HLA in healthy donors. General study results and limits: Within the data, a cluster of highly shared sequence variants was likely a sequencing artifact. Later analysis indicated greater clonal expansion among HLA-associated TCR beta chains than among equally common other chains.

The CDR3 loop spans 12 amino acids. V lost 5 bases, J lost 10 bases, and 12 bases lay in between. Looked up from germline, CDR1 is MDHEN and CDR2 is SYDVKM. The primer mix had 60 Vbeta and 13 Jbeta primers. Clones were sequenced by immunoSEQ multiplex PCR, and TCRdb holds only the in-frame ones, with some missing. The sample holds some 210,000 clones, 70% to 80% seen once. The specimen sequenced was PBMCs. The chain is built from TRBV28 and TRBJ2-4, with D unclear. The clonotype comes from a woman in her 30s in good health and CMV-seropositive. CDR3 in DNA: TGTGCCAGCAGTCCCCTGAGGCAAATTCAGTACTTC. As protein: CASSPLRQIQYF.